A single T cell receptor (beta chain) is shown here with its context. These data come from a study of regulatory T cells in long-lasting Graves disease. Stated time point: newly diagnosed GD, antithyroid drugs for less than 3 months. PBMCs were the source of the RNA used for TCR sequencing. Graves' disease diagnosis was established per American Thyroid Association guidelines. Relying on iRepertoire HTBI primers and Arm-PCR of CDR3 regions, the team built TCR beta libraries. TCRdb independently ran MiXCR on the multiplex PCR reads; one entry per CDR3 protein. The data contain roughly 610,000 distinct CDR3 sequences, around 15% of them singletons. The CDR3 contains 12 residues. In germline, CDR1 is SGHRS, CDR2 YFSETQ. V was pared by 4 bases and J by 9 bases, with 11 bases between. This same sample was also part of a study on T cells in Graves' hyperthyroidism and ophthalmopathy.

The source was peripheral blood mononuclear cells (PBMCs), collected at new diagnosis, from a patient treated with antithyroid drugs. The sequence was obtained from a woman aged 25 to 45 with Graves disease. The rearrangement uses TRBV5-1 and TRBJ2-1, with D maybe TRBD2 (5 bases). CDR3 DNA sequence: TGCGCCAGCAGCCGGACTGATCTTGAGCAGTTCTTC. Its translation: CASSRTDLEQFF.